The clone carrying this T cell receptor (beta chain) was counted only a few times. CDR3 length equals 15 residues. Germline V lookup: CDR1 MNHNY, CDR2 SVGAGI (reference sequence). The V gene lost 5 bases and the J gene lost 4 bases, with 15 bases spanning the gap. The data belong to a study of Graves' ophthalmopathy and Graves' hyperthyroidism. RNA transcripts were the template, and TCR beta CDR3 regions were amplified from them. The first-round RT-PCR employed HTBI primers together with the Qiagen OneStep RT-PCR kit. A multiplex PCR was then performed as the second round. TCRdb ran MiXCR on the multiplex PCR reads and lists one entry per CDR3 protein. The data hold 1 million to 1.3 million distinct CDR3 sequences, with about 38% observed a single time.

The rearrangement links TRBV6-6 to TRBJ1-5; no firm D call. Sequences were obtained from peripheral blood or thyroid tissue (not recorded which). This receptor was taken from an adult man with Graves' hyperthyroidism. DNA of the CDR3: TGTGCCAGCAGTCGGCGTAGGGAAGAGAATCAGCCCCAGCATTTT. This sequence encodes CASSRRREENQPQHF.